The next 16 T cell receptor beta chains were all read from a single sample in a study of T cell changes during pregnancy in multiple sclerosis. Using immunoSEQ multiplex PCR, the repertoire was profiled, and TCRdb retains in-frame clones only, with some absent. This sample carries approximately 46,000 clones, 80% to 95% of them seen once, and the ten largest clones take about 3.1%. This sample comprised CD8+ T cells from peripheral blood mononuclear cells, obtained in the second trimester of pregnancy. The origin of the receptors is a female donor with multiple sclerosis, enrolled in a pregnancy study.

The J gene is TRBJ1-1, the V gene TRBV9; unclear D gene. The CDR3 runs to 16 residues. Germline CDR1 and CDR2: SGDLS and YYNGEE. Trimming pared 4 bases from V and 0 bases from J, leaving 16 bases between. The CDR3 region has the DNA TGTGCCAGCAGCCCCGACCAGGTTCCCATGAACACTGAAGCTTTCTTT. Translation: CASSPDQVPMNTEAFF. The entire variable domain, with the rest obtained from reference TRBV9 and TRBJ1-1, is as follows: DSGVTQTPKHLITATGQRVTLRCSPRSGDLSVYWYQQSLDQGLQFLIQYYNGEERAKGNILERFSAQQFPDLHSELNLSSLELGDSALYFCASSPDQVPMNTEAFFGQGTRLTVV.

The chain joins TRBV27 to TRBJ2-1; 9 bases are shared with TRBD2. The V gene end was trimmed by 2 bases and the J gene end by 2 bases; junction bases not matched to a gene: 1. In germline, CDR1 is MNHEY, CDR2 SMNVEV (reference sequence). The length of the CDR3 is 15 residues. The CDR3 loop reads CASSLAGGPYNEQFF. DNA for the CDR3: TGTGCCAGCAGTTTAGCGGGGGGGCCCTACAATGAGCAGTTCTTC.

This chain joins TRBV7-2 and TRBJ2-1, with a tentative D call TRBD1 (6 bases). The V end lost 0 bases, the J end lost 5 bases, and 20 bases lay between the germline ends. Per germline, CDR1 SGHTA and CDR2 FQGNSA. The CDR3 has 18 amino acids. This chain's CDR3 is CASSLAIRTAKTNNEQFF. The CDR3 nucleotides read TGTGCCAGCAGCTTAGCGATCCGGACAGCCAAAACGAACAATGAGCAGTTCTTC. The whole variable domain, filled in from reference TRBV7-2 and TRBJ2-1, reads GAGVSQSPSNKVTEKGKDVELRCDPISGHTALYWYRQSLGQGLEFLIYFQGNSAPDKSGLPSDRFSAERTGGSVSTLTIQRTQQEDSAVYLCASSLAIRTAKTNNEQFFGPGTRLTVL.

The chain joins TRBV9 to TRBJ1-3; D ambiguous. Trimming pared 5 bases from V and 4 bases from J, leaving 4 bases between. Per germline, CDR1 SGDLS and CDR2 YYNGEE. The CDR3 has 11 residues. CDR3 nucleotide sequence: TGTGCCAGCAGAGCCGGAAACACCATATATTTT. Its translation is CASRAGNTIYF.

The chain couples TRBV10-2 to TRBJ2-1; TRBD1 matches 7 bases. CDR1 is WSHSY, CDR2 SAAADI, per germline. This CDR3 is 16 amino acids long. The junction had 16 bases not matched to a gene; V was cut back by 8 bases and J by 6 bases. Here the CDR3 reads CASQYRGARGVNEQFF. Here the CDR3 DNA reads TGCGCCAGCCAATACAGGGGAGCGAGGGGAGTCAATGAGCAGTTCTTC.

This chain connects TRBV7-2 to TRBJ2-5; a possible D gene is TRBD2 (7 bases). The CDR3 is 14 amino acids. Trimming took 4 bases from V and 7 from J, leaving 16 bases between them. Germline V gives CDR1 SGHTA, CDR2 FQGNSA. CDR3 DNA: TGTGCCAGCAGCTCAGCGGGACATGGGGGGACCCAGTACTTC. Its translation: CASSSAGHGGTQYF.

This sequence joins TRBV5-6 and TRBJ2-3; 15 bases match TRBD2. Per the germline V gene, CDR1 is SGHDT and CDR2 is YYEEEE. The length of the CDR3 is 17 residues. With 4 bases clipped from V and 0 bases from J, the junction kept 3 bases outside the gene matches. CDR3 nucleotides: TGTGCCAGCAGCCCCGGGACTAGCGGGGGGAGCACAGATACGCAGTATTTT. It encodes CASSPGTSGGSTDTQYF. The whole variable domain, filled in from reference TRBV5-6 and TRBJ2-3, reads DAGVTQSPTHLIKTRGQQVTLRCSPKSGHDTVSWYQQALGQGPQFIFQYYEEEERQRGNFPDRFSGHQFPNYSSELNVNALLLGDSALYLCASSPGTSGGSTDTQYFGPGTRLTVL.

The chain carries TRBV6-5 and TRBJ1-5; D remains unclear. The CDR3 runs 14 residues. CDR1 and CDR2 from the germline V gene are MNHEY and SVGAGI. V lost 8 bases, J lost 1 base, and 12 bases lay in between. Here the CDR3 reads CASALGPSNQPQHF. CDR3 sequence (DNA): TGTGCCAGCGCACTGGGCCCCAGCAATCAGCCCCAGCATTTT.

The chain combines TRBV4-1 with TRBJ2-7; TRBD2 agrees at 8 bases. The CDR3 runs to 15 residues. The V gene end was trimmed by 0 bases and the J gene end by 3 bases; junction bases not matched to a gene: 4. In germline, CDR1 is MGHRA, CDR2 YSYEKL. The CDR3 nucleotides read TGCGCCAGCAGCCAAGAGGGACTAGAAGTCTACGAGCAGTACTTC. This sequence encodes CASSQEGLEVYEQYF.

This clone was observed once. This rearrangement joins TRBV10-2 to TRBJ1-6, with D possibly matching TRBD1 (5 bases). Germline-derived CDR1 and CDR2 are WSHSY and SAAADI. V was clipped by 3 bases and J by 7 bases, with 10 bases between them. CDR3 size: 14 residues. For the CDR3, the DNA is TGCGCCAGCAGTGATCAGGGCTTGAATTCACCCCTCCACTTT. The encoded protein is CASSDQGLNSPLHF.

The rearrangement links TRBV7-9 to TRBJ1-1; 10 bases agree with TRBD1. V gave up 5 bases and J gave up 10 bases; unmatched junction bases: 10. Germline V gene data show CDR1 as SEHNR and CDR2 as FQNEAQ (reference sequence). This CDR3 spans 14 amino acids. The CDR3 sequence is CASSALGTGDGAFF. CDR3 DNA sequence: TGTGCCAGCAGCGCCCTCGGGACAGGGGACGGAGCTTTCTTT.

The chain employs TRBV27 and TRBJ2-3; TRBD2 agrees at 8 bases. V gave up 5 bases and J gave up 1 base; unmatched junction bases: 8. The CDR3 sequence is 16 residues long. Germline V gene sequence: CDR1 MNHEY, CDR2 SMNVEV (reference sequence). The CDR3 nucleotides are TGTGCCAGCAGTCCCCTCGGGAGGGCCGGCACAGATACGCAGTATTTT. Its protein is CASSPLGRAGTDTQYF.

A single count supports this clone. This sequence joins TRBV5-4 and TRBJ1-1; tentatively, D is TRBD1 (6 bases). Trimming shortened V by 5 bases and J by 4 bases, and 9 bases separated the two germline ends. CDR1 is SGHNT and CDR2 is YYREEE in the germline V gene (reference sequence). The CDR3 has 12 residues. The CDR3 spells CASRVRGTEAFF. The CDR3 DNA is TGTGCCAGCAGAGTCAGGGGCACTGAAGCTTTCTTT.

The J gene is TRBJ2-3, the V gene TRBV9; 12 nucleotides line up with TRBD2. CDR1 is SGDLS, CDR2 YYNGEE, per germline. This CDR3 contains 18 residues. With 0 bases clipped from V and 0 bases from J, the junction kept 5 bases outside the gene matches. The CDR3 is CASSVVSSGGDSTDTQYF. CDR3 in DNA: TGTGCCAGCAGCGTAGTGTCTAGCGGGGGGGATAGCACAGATACGCAGTATTTT.

V gene TRBV7-6 combines with J gene TRBJ2-2; TRBD2 might be the D (6 bases). The length of the CDR3 is 14 residues. Germline values: CDR1 SGHVS, CDR2 FNYEAQ. Trimming pared 5 bases from V and 6 bases from J, leaving 13 bases between. The chain's CDR3 is CASSATSRSGELFF. CDR3 nucleotides: TGTGCCAGCAGCGCCACTAGCAGATCCGGGGAGCTGTTTTTT.

The chain employs TRBV4-1 and TRBJ1-1, with a possible D match to TRBD1 (5 bases). The CDR3 loop spans 14 amino acids. Trimming pared 0 bases from V and 4 bases from J, leaving 9 bases between. Germline-derived CDR1 and CDR2 are MGHRA and YSYEKL. CDR3 DNA sequence: TGCGCCAGCAGCCAAGATCTCGGGGGCACTGAAGCTTTCTTT. Protein sequence: CASSQDLGGTEAFF.